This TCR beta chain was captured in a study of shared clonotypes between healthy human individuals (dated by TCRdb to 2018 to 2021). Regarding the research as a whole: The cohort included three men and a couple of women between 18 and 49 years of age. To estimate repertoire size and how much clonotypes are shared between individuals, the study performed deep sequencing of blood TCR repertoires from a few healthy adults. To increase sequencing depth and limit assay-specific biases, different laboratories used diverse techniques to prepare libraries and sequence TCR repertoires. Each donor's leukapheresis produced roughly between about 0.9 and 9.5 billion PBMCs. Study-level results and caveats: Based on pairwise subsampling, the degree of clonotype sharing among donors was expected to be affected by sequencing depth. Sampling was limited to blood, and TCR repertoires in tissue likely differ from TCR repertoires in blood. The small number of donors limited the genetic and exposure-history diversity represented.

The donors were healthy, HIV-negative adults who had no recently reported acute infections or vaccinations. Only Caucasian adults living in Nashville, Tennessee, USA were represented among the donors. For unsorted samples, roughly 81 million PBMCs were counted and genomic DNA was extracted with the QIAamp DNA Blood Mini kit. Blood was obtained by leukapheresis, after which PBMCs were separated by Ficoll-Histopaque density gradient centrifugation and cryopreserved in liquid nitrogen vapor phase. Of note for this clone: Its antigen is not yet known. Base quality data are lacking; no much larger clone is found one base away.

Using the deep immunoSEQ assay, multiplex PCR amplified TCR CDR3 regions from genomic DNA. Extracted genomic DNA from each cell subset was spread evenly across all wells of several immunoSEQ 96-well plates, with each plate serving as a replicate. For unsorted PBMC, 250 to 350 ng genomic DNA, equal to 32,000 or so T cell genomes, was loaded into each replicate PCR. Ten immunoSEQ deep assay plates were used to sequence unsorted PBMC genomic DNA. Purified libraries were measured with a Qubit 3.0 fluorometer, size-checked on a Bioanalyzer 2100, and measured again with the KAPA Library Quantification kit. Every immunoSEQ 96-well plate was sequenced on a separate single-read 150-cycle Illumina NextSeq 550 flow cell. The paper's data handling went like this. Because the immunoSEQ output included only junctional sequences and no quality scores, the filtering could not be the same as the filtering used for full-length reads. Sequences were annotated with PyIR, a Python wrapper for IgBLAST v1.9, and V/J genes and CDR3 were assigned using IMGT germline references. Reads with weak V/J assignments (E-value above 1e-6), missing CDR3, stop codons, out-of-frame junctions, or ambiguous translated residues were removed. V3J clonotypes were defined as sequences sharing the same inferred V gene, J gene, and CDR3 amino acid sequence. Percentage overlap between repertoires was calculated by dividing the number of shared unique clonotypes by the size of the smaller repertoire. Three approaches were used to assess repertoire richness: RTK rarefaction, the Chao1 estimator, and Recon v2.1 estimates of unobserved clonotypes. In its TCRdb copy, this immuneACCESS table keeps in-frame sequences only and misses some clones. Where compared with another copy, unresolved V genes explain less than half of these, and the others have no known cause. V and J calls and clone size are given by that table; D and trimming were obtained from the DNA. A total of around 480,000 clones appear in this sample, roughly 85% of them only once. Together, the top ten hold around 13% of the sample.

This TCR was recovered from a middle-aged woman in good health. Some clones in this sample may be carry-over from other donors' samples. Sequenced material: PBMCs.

The DNA sequence is TGTGCCAGCAGTTTCATTATAGCGGGAGATAGGGCCTACAATGAGCAGTTCTTC. The resulting protein is CASSFIIAGDRAYNEQFF. The receptor chain draws on TRBV28 and TRBJ2-1; the central 9 bases match TRBD2. The germline V gene sets CDR1 to MDHEN and CDR2 to SYDVKM. From V the trimming removes 3 bases and from J it removes 2 bases, while the gene matches leave 11 bases of the junction unaccounted for. Taken from cysteine to phenylalanine, the CDR3 has 18 residues. Just CDR3 DNA is preserved here, 54 bases in frame from base 1.